This TCR beta chain was obtained from a study of identical twins. TCRdb reanalysed the 5' RACE reads using MiXCR and keeps one entry per CDR3 protein. The sample has fewer than 500,000 distinct CDR3 sequences, 13% to 15% seen once. General study points: Clonotypes of the beta chain that were abundant in cord blood carried fewer insertions (memory repertoires showed none).

CDR1 LGHNA and CDR2 YNFKEQ come from the germline V gene. V lost 4 bases, J lost 2 bases, and 13 bases stayed unmatched. The CDR3 consists of 17 residues. A note on this clonotype: The antigen remains unidentified.

These data are also associated with another study on yellow fever vaccine responses in identical twins. From that report: The T cell response to vaccination in identical twins was reportedly partly convergent and partly personalized.

The clonotype comes from a woman between 18 and 30 years old in good health. The sequenced material came from CD4+ T cells sorted from blood. V usage is TRBV4-2 and J usage is TRBJ1-2; 7 nucleotides line up with TRBD1. The CDR3 sequence is CASSPPGGGHPNYGYTF. The CDR3 nucleotides read TGTGCCAGCAGCCCGCCAGGGGGGGGACACCCGAACTATGGCTACACCTTC.